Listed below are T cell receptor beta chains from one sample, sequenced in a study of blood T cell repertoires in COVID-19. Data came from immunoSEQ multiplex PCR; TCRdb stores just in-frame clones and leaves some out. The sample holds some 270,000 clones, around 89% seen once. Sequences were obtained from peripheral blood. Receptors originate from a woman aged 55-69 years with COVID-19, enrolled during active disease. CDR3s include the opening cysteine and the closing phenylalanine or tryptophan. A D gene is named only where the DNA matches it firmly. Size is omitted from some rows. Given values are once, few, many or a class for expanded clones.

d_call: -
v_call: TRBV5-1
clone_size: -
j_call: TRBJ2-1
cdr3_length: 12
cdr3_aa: CASSLTANEQFF
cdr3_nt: TGCGCCAGCAGCCTTACAGCCAATGAGCAGTTCTTC

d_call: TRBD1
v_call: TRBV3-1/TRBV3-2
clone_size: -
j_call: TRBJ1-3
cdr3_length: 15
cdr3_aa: CASSNTGEFGNTIYF
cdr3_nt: TGTGCCAGCAGCAATACAGGGGAATTTGGAAACACCATATATTTT

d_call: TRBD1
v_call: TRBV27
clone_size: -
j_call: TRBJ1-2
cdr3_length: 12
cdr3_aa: CASSLTGRGYTF
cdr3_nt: TGTGCCAGCAGTCTGACAGGGAGAGGCTACACCTTC

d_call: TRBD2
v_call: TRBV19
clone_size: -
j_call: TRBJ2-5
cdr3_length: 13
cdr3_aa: CASGLAGEETQYF
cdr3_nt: TGTGCCAGTGGACTAGCGGGGGAAGAGACCCAGTACTTC

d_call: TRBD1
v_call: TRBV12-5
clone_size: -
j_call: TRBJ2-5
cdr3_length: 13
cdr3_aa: CASGWTGQETQYF
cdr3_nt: TGTGCTAGTGGTTGGACAGGTCAAGAGACCCAGTACTTC

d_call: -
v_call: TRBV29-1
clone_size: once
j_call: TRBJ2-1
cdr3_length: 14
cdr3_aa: CSVEDVEGKGEQFF
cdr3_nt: TGCAGCGTTGAAGATGTCGAGGGAAAAGGTGAGCAGTTCTTC

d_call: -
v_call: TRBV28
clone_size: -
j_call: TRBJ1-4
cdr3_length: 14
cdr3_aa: CASSPPGRKEKLFF
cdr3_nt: TGTGCCAGCAGCCCCCCGGGTCGGAAAGAAAAACTGTTTTTT

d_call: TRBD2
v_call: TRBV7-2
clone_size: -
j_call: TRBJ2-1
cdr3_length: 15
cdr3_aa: CASSKGLAGGQEQFF
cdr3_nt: TGTGCCAGCAGCAAAGGACTAGCGGGGGGGCAGGAGCAGTTCTTC

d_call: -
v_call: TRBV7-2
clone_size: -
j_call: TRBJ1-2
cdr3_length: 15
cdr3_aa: CASSLKAEVGSGYTF
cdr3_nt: TGTGCCAGCAGCTTAAAGGCTGAGGTAGGGAGTGGCTACACCTTC

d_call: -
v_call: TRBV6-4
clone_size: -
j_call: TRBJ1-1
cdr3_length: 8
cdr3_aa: CASSGEIF
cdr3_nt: TGTGCCAGCAGTGGTGAGATCTTT

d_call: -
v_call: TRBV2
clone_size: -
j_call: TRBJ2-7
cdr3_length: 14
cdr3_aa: CASSEGPGGYEQYF
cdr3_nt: TGTGCCAGCAGTGAAGGCCCGGGCGGGTACGAGCAGTACTTC

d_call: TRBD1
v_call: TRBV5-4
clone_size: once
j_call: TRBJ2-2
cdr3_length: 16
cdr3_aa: CASSSRDRQNTGELFF
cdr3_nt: TGTGCCAGCAGCTCCAGGGACAGGCAAAACACCGGGGAGCTGTTTTTT

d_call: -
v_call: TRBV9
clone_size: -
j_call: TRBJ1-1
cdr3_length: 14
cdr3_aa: CASSVGTANTEAFF
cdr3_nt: TGTGCCAGCAGCGTAGGGACAGCGAACACTGAAGCTTTCTTT

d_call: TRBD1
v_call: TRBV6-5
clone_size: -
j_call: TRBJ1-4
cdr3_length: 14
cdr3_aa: CASSIDRGKEKLFF
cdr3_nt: TGTGCCAGCAGCATTGACAGGGGCAAAGAAAAACTGTTTTTT

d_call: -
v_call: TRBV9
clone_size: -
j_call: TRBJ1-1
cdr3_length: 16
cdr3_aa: CASSVGSSRVNTEAFF
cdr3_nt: TGTGCCAGCAGCGTAGGTTCTTCTCGGGTGAACACTGAAGCTTTCTTT

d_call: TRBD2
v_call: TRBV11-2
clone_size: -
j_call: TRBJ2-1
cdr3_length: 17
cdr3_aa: CASSSIKGGGASNEQFF
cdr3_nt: TGTGCCAGCAGCTCCATTAAGGGCGGGGGGGCCTCCAATGAGCAGTTCTTC

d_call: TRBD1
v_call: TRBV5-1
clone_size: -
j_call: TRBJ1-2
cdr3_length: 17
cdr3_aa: CASSARTGNSRNYGYTF
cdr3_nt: TGCGCCAGCAGCGCTAGGACAGGGAATAGTAGGAACTATGGCTACACCTTC

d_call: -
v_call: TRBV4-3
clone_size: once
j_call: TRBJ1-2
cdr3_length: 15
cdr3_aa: CASSPNLRGDYGYTF
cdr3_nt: TGCGCCAGCAGCCCTAACCTCAGGGGCGACTATGGCTACACCTTC

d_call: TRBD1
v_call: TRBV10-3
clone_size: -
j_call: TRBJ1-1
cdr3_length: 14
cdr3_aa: CAINPGQVLGEAFF
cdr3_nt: TGTGCCATCAACCCCGGACAGGTTTTGGGTGAAGCTTTCTTT

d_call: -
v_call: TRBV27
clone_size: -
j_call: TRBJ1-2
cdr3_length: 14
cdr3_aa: CASSPRTENYGYTF
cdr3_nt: TGTGCCAGCAGTCCGCGGACAGAGAACTATGGCTACACCTTC

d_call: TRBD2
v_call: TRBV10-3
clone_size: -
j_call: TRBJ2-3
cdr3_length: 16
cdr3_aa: CAIKLAGGPLADTQYF
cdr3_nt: TGTGCCATCAAACTAGCGGGGGGGCCTCTGGCAGATACGCAGTATTTT

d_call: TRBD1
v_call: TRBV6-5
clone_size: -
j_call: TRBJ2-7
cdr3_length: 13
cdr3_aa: CASSYQQGYEQYF
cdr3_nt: TGTGCCAGCAGTTACCAACAGGGGTACGAGCAGTACTTC

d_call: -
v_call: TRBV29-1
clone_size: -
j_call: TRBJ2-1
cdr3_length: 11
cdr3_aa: CSVNGGSEQFF
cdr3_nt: TGCAGCGTGAACGGGGGAAGTGAGCAGTTCTTC

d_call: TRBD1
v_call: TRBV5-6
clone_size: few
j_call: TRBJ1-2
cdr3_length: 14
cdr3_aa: CASSPQGAGYGYTF
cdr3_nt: TGTGCCAGCAGCCCACAGGGGGCTGGCTATGGCTACACCTTC

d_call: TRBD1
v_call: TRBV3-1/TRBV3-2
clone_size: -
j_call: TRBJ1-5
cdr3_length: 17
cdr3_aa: CASSQSPTGGSNQPQHF
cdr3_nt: TGTGCCAGCAGCCAATCTCCGACAGGGGGGAGCAATCAGCCCCAGCATTTT

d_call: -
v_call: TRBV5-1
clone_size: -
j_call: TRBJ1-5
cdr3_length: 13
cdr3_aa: CASSANRDQPQHF
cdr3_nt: TGCGCCAGCAGCGCCAACAGGGATCAGCCCCAGCATTTT

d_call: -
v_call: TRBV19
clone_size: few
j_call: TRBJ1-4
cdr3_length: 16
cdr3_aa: CATSQGTLNFNEKLFF
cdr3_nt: TGTGCCACCTCCCAGGGGACCCTAAACTTTAATGAAAAACTGTTTTTT

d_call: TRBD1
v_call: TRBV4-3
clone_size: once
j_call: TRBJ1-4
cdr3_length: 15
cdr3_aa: CASSKNAGGNEKLFF
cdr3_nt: TGCGCCAGCAGCAAGAATGCAGGGGGGAATGAAAAACTGTTTTTT

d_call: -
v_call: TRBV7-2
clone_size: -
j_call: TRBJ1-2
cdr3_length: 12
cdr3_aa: CASSPSSVRVLF
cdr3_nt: TGTGCCAGCAGCCCATCCTCCGTACGGGTGCTCTTC

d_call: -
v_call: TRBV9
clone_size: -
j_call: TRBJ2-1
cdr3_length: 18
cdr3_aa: CASSVGGRERPKSNEQFF
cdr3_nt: TGTGCCAGCAGCGTAGGGGGCAGGGAAAGGCCTAAGTCCAATGAGCAGTTCTTC

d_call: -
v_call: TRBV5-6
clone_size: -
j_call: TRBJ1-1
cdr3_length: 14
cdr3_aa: CASSLTGRDTEAFF
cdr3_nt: TGTGCCAGCAGCTTGACAGGTAGGGACACTGAAGCTTTCTTT

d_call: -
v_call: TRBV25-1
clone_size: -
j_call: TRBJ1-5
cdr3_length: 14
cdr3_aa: CASSGGGSNQPQHF
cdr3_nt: TGTGCCAGCTCGGGGGGGGGTAGCAATCAGCCCCAGCATTTT

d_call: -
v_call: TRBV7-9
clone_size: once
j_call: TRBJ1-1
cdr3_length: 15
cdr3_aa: CASSLAQGTNTEAFF
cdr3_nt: TGTGCCAGCAGCTTAGCGCAGGGGACAAACACTGAAGCTTTCTTT

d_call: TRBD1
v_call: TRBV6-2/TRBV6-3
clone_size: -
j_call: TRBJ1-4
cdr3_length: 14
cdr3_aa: CASSSGQGREKLFF
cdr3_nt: TGTGCCAGCAGTTCCGGACAGGGGAGGGAAAAACTGTTTTTT

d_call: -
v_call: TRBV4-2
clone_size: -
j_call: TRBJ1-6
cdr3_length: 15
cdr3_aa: CASSQAGDSNSPLHF
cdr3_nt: TGTGCCAGCAGCCAAGCTGGAGACAGCAATTCACCCCTCCACTTT

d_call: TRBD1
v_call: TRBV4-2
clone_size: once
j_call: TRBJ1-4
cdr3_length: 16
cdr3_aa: CASSQDRQGANEKLFF
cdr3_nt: TGTGCCAGCAGCCAGGATCGACAGGGGGCAAATGAAAAACTGTTTTTT

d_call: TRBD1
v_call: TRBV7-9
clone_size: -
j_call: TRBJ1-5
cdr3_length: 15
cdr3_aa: CASSPGTGEWQPQHF
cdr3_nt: TGTGCCAGCAGCCCCGGGACAGGGGAATGGCAGCCCCAGCATTTT

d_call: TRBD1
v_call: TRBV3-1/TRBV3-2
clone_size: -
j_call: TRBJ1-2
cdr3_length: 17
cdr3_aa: CASSRGTGSGITDGYTF
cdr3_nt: TGTGCCAGCAGCCGGGGGACAGGGTCCGGGATAACGGATGGCTACACCTTC

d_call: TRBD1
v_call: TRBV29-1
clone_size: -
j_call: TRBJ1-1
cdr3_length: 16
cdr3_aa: CSVRSRGVGTNTEAFF
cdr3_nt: TGCAGCGTTCGTTCCAGGGGGGTAGGTACGAACACTGAAGCTTTCTTT

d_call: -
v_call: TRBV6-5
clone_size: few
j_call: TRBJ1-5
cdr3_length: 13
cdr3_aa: CASSLYRSEPQHF
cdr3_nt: TGTGCCAGCAGTTTGTACAGGAGTGAGCCCCAGCATTTT

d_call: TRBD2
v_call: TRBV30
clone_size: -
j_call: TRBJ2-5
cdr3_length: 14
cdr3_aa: CAWRPRGASETQYF
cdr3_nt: TGTGCCTGGAGACCGCGGGGGGCATCTGAAACCCAGTACTTC

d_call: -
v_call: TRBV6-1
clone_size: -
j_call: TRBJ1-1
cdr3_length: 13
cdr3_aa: CASSELGETEAFF
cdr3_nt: TGTGCCAGCAGTGAATTAGGGGAAACTGAAGCTTTCTTT

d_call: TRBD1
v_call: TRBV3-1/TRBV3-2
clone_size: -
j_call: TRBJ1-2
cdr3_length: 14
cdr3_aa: CASSLWDRPYGYTF
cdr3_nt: TGTGCCAGCAGCCTCTGGGACAGACCTTATGGCTACACCTTC

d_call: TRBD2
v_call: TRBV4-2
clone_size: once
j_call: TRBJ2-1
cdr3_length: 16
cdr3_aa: CASSQVGGGRHNEQFF
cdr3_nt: TGTGCCAGCAGCCAAGTTGGCGGGGGGCGTCACAATGAGCAGTTCTTC

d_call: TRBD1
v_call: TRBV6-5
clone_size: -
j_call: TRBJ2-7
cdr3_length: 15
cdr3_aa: CASRFPGQGAHEQYF
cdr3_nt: TGTGCCAGCAGATTCCCGGGACAGGGGGCTCACGAGCAGTACTTC

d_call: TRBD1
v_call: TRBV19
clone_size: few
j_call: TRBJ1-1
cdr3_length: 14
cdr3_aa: CASSLRDRNTEAFF
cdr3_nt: TGTGCCAGTAGTCTCCGGGACAGGAACACTGAAGCTTTCTTT

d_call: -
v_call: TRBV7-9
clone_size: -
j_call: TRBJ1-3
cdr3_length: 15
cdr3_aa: CASSEIRGTGNTIYF
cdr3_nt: TGTGCCAGCAGCGAAATAAGGGGGACAGGAAACACCATATATTTT

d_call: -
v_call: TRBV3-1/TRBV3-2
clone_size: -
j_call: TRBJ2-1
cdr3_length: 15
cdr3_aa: CASSTSGLSYNEQFF
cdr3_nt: TGTGCCAGCAGCACCAGTGGCCTTTCCTACAATGAGCAGTTCTTC

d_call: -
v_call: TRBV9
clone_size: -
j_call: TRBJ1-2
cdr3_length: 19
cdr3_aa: CASSVARRVGTRANYGYTF
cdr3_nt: TGTGCCAGCAGCGTAGCCCGACGAGTCGGGACACGCGCTAACTATGGCTACACCTTC

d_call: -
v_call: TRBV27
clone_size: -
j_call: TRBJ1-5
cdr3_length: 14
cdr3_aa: CASSLESGNQPQHF
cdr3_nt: TGTGCCAGCAGTTTGGAGTCAGGCAATCAGCCCCAGCATTTT